This T cell receptor (beta chain) was identified in a study of radiotherapy plus CTLA-4 blockade in lung cancer. Assay used: immunoSEQ multiplex PCR; TCRdb lists only in-frame clones, some missing. The table shows 20,000 to 25,000 clones, with less than 80% occurring only once. The CDR3 totals 14 residues. The germline gives CDR1 SGHNT, CDR2 YYREEE (reference sequence). V shed 4 bases, J shed 5 bases, and the junction held 8 bases outside the gene matches. Source: peripheral blood, taken from a patient treated with radiotherapy plus ipilimumab. The chain has TRBV5-4 and TRBJ2-5; 7 positions match TRBD2. The source is a human donor with non-small cell lung cancer whose response to radiotherapy plus ipilimumab could not be evaluated. CDR3 residues: CASSPPSGKETQYF. CDR3 coding DNA: TGTGCCAGCAGCCCCCCAAGCGGGAAGGAGACCCAGTACTTC. Combining the CDR3 with reference TRBV5-4 and TRBJ2-5 gives the whole variable domain ETGVTQSPTHLIKTRGQQVTLRCSSQSGHNTVSWYQQALGQGPQFIFQYYREEENGRGNFPPRFSGLQFPNYSSELNVNALELDDSALYLCASSPPSGKETQYFGPGTRLLVL.